Below, 25 T cell receptor beta chains from the same sample are listed, as sequenced in a study of vaccination and CD4 T cells after COVID-19. Regarding time point: late sampling 161 to 241 days after vaccination in a few convalescent patients. Treatment of the sample: 10-day PBMC culture with coronavirus spike peptide pools or control peptides (ViraFEST assay). Oncomine TCR Beta short-read sequencing was applied to DNA from cultured CD4+ T cells. TCRdb recomputed calls from the PCR reads with MiXCR, one row per CDR3 protein. The sample includes 20,000 to 25,000 distinct CDR3 sequences, about half of them seen just once. These receptors have no identified antigens. The sample in question was CD4+ T cells from blood, cultured in vitro, obtained about 7 months after SARS-CoV-2 vaccination. The origin of the receptors is a human donor who had recovered from COVID-19.

Details on this clonotype: This may come from a read error, since a much larger clone is one base off. V gene TRBV20-1 combines with J gene TRBJ2-1; maybe TRBD2 (5 bases). The CDR3 runs to 12 residues. Germline CDR1 and CDR2: DFQATT and SNEGSKA (reference sequence). The CDR3 DNA sequence: TGCAATGCGAAGGGTAGGGAGAATGAGCAGTTCTTC. Translation gives CNAKGRENEQFF.

This clonotype is termed medium-sized. This chain joins TRBV20-1 and TRBJ1-2, with 7 bases identical to TRBD1. The CDR3 has 14 residues. Germline CDR1 reads DFQATT; CDR2 reads SNEGSKA (reference sequence). Losses at the gene ends were 3 bases for V and 6 bases for J; bases not matched to a gene: 10. CDR3 nucleotides: TGCAGTGCTAGGGGAGGCGCAGGGGGGAATGGCTACACCTTC. The encoded protein is CSARGGAGGNGYTF.

The chain uses TRBV6-5 and TRBJ2-7; D remains unclear. The CDR3 has 16 residues. Germline CDR1 reads MNHEY; CDR2 reads SVGAGI. V dropped 0 bases and J dropped 2 bases, with 14 bases sitting between them. CDR3 DNA: TGTGCCAGCAGTTACTCTACTCATCGGAGCCCCTACGAGCAGTACTTC. This gives the protein CASSYSTHRSPYEQYF.

The V and J genes are TRBV20-1 and TRBJ1-2; D remains ambiguous. The CDR3 has 12 residues. V was cut by 1 base and J by 5 bases, with 8 bases left in between. CDR1 and CDR2 (germline): DFQATT, SNEGSKA (reference sequence). The CDR3 nucleotides are TGCAGTGCTAGAGCTGAAGGATATGGCTACACCTTC. Amino acids: CSARAEGYGYTF.

The chain has TRBV27 and TRBJ1-1; weak D call: TRBD1 (6 bases). The CDR3 extends over 12 amino acids. CDR1 and CDR2 from the germline V gene are MNHEY and SMNVEV (reference sequence). CDR3 loop: CAPRGQNTEAFF. CDR3 nucleotide sequence: TGTGCTCCCAGGGGTCAGAACACTGAAGCTTTCTTT.

The CDR3 region is CASSWGGNGYTF. The CDR3 DNA is TGTGCCAGCAGCTGGGGGGGGAATGGCTACACCTTC. The chain has TRBV11-2 and TRBJ1-2; D is perhaps TRBD1 (5 bases). This CDR3 is built from 12 residues. Trimming cost V 4 bases and J 6 bases, with 9 bases left between them. CDR1 and CDR2 from the germline V gene are SGHAT and FQNNGV.

The V call is TRBV5-4, the J call TRBJ1-5; D gene ambiguous. V gave up 2 bases and J gave up 6 bases, with 9 bases separating them. The CDR3 has 13 amino acids. CDR1 and CDR2 from the germline V gene are SGHNT and YYREEE (reference sequence). The CDR3 loop is CASSFAGSQPQHF. CDR3 nucleotide sequence: TGTGCCAGCAGCTTTGCAGGTAGTCAGCCCCAGCATTTT.

The chain recombines TRBV24-1 with TRBJ2-5; a weak D match, TRBD2 (5 bases). The CDR3 is 12 residues long. V lost 6 bases and J 4 bases, leaving 8 bases between the germline ends. The germline V gene encodes CDR1 KGHDR and CDR2 SFDVKD. For the CDR3, the DNA is TGTGCCACCAGTACCCGGGGAGAGACCCAGTACTTC. This encodes CATSTRGETQYF.

This clonotype was detected only a few times. The chain carries TRBV20-1 and TRBJ2-3; D ambiguous. The CDR3 length is 14 residues. With 1 base removed from V and 0 bases from J, the gap between germline ends came to 8 bases. Germline loops: CDR1 DFQATT, CDR2 SNEGSKA (reference sequence). The CDR3 region has the DNA TGCAGTGCTAGAGTAGCCATCAGCACAGATACGCAGTATTTT. Translation gives CSARVAISTDTQYF.

To note about this clonotype: One end of the junction fails to match germline, which may point to a read error. The gene calls are TRBV20-1 and TRBJ2-3; 10 bases agree with TRBD1. Germline values: CDR1 DFQATT, CDR2 SNEGSKA (reference sequence). The length of the CDR3 is 15 residues. CDR3 loop: CSARADRGRADTQYF. CDR3 in DNA: TGCAGTGCCAGAGCGGACAGGGGGAGGGCAGATACGCAGTATTTT.

The chain carries TRBV6-5 and TRBJ1-2; weak D call: TRBD1 (5 bases). This CDR3 has 15 residues. CDR1 is MNHEY and CDR2 is SVGAGI in the germline V gene. V lost 0 bases, J lost 0 bases, and 8 bases lay in between. The CDR3 protein is CASSYSYRTNYGYTF. The CDR3 DNA reads TGTGCCAGCAGTTACTCGTACAGGACTAACTATGGCTACACCTTC.

In this sample, this clonotype turned up once. The chain links TRBV20-1 to TRBJ2-7; 13 bases are a match to TRBD2. The CDR3 loop spans 13 amino acids. Germline V gives CDR1 DFQATT, CDR2 SNEGSKA (reference sequence). J gave up 2 bases and V 5 bases, and 0 bases lay outside the gene matches. CDR3 loop: CSAGTSGTYEQYF. Written as DNA, the CDR3 is TGCAGTGCTGGGACTAGCGGGACCTACGAGCAGTACTTC.

The chain links TRBV20-1 to TRBJ2-1; tentative D call: TRBD2 (6 bases). V shed 1 base and J shed 0 bases, with 10 bases lying between them. The CDR3 has 15 residues. Per germline, CDR1 DFQATT and CDR2 SNEGSKA (reference sequence). The CDR3, as DNA: TGCAGTGCTAGAGCGGGGGTTCGCTCCTACAATGAGCAGTTCTTC. Its protein product is CSARAGVRSYNEQFF.

This chain connects TRBV7-2 to TRBJ1-6; tentative D call: TRBD1 (6 bases). V lost 3 bases, J lost 9 bases, and 12 bases lay in between. This CDR3 region has 14 residues. Germline CDR1 is SGHTA and CDR2 is FQGNSA. The CDR3 region is CASSFWGLGSPLHF. The CDR3 nucleotides read TGTGCCAGCAGCTTCTGGGGGCTAGGTTCACCCCTCCACTTT.

The rearrangement links TRBV19 to TRBJ1-5; TRBD1 matches 7 bases. The junction had 0 bases not matched to a gene; V was cut back by 2 bases and J by 2 bases. Germline V lookup: CDR1 LNHDA, CDR2 SQIVND (reference sequence). The CDR3 is made up of 14 amino acids. As DNA, the CDR3 is TGTGCCAGTAGTATACAGGGGGGCAATCAGCCCCAGCATTTT. Translated: CASSIQGGNQPQHF.

The J gene is TRBJ2-7, the V gene TRBV23-1; no firm D call. TRBV23-1 is an ORF, and what it does is uncertain. The V end lost 7 bases, the J end lost 1 base, and 14 bases lay between the germline ends. This CDR3 region has 14 residues. In DNA form, the CDR3 reads TGCGCCAGCAATAGTCGACTTACTTCCTACGAGCAGTACTTC. As protein: CASNSRLTSYEQYF.

The chain joins TRBV15 to TRBJ2-5; weak D call: TRBD2 (5 bases). Germline CDR1 and CDR2: LNHNV and YYDKDF (reference sequence). The V and J ends lost 3 bases and 1 base respectively, with 12 bases between them. The CDR3 contains 15 residues. In nucleotides, the CDR3 is TGTGCCACCAGCAGGACTAAAACTGTCCAAGAGACCCAGTACTTC. It codes for CATSRTKTVQETQYF.

This rearrangement joins TRBV7-9 to TRBJ2-7; D might be TRBD1 (6 bases). CDR3 length equals 18 residues. V was shortened by 1 base and J by 0 bases, with 19 bases between the two germline ends. Germline V CDR1 and CDR2: SEHNR, FQNEAQ (reference sequence). CDR3 residues: CASSLGVPPDRSSYEQYF. CDR3 nucleotide sequence: TGTGCCAGCAGCTTAGGCGTCCCCCCCGACAGGAGCTCCTACGAGCAGTACTTC.

This clonotype has just one count. The rearrangement links TRBV5-6 to TRBJ1-5, with 7 bases matching TRBD1. The CDR3 covers 14 residues. Germline trimming cut 1 base from V and 7 bases from J; bases unmatched to any gene: 5. The germline V gene has CDR1 SGHDT and CDR2 YYEEEE. Here the CDR3 DNA reads TGTGCCAGCAGCTTGAGGACAGGAGGCCAGCCCCAGCATTTT. It specifies CASSLRTGGQPQHF.

This clonotype was observed a handful of times. V is TRBV10-3 and J is TRBJ2-7, with 9 bases that match TRBD1. V shed 6 bases and J 5 bases; nucleotides not matched to a gene: 5. The germline V gene encodes CDR1 ENHRY and CDR2 SYGVKD. This CDR3 comprises 13 residues. CDR3 DNA sequence: TGTGCCATCAGCCGGGACAGGGCCCACGAGCAGTACTTC. Encoded protein: CAISRDRAHEQYF.

The chain employs TRBV19 and TRBJ1-5; D gene uncertain. The CDR3 runs 14 residues. V was clipped by 5 bases and J by 2 bases, with 10 bases between them. CDR1 and CDR2 (germline): LNHDA, SQIVND (reference sequence). The CDR3 loop reads CASSSRQGNQPQHF. Here the CDR3 DNA reads TGTGCCAGTAGTTCAAGGCAGGGCAATCAGCCCCAGCATTTT.

This clonotype was seen a few times. This rearrangement joins TRBV6-1 to TRBJ1-5; possible D gene TRBD1, 5 bases. The V end was cut by 8 bases, the J end by 0 bases, with 11 bases between. This CDR3 has 14 amino acids. Germline CDR1 reads MNHNS; CDR2 reads SASEGT. For the CDR3, the DNA is TGTGCCAGCCATCAGGGTTATAGCAATCAGCCCCAGCATTTT. Protein product: CASHQGYSNQPQHF.

The sample holds a few counts of this clonotype. This chain connects TRBV19 to TRBJ1-5; tentative D call: TRBD1 (6 bases). V was cut by 2 bases and J by 1 base, with 21 bases left in between. Germline V gives CDR1 LNHDA, CDR2 SQIVND (reference sequence). The CDR3 sequence is 19 residues long. Here the CDR3 DNA reads TGTGCCAGTAGTATACGTCGGACAGAGGTTAAGGGAAGCAATCAGCCCCAGCATTTT. It codes for CASSIRRTEVKGSNQPQHF.

The chain links TRBV4-2 to TRBJ1-2; TRBD1 matches at 9 bases. The germline V gene encodes CDR1 LGHNA and CDR2 YNFKEQ. This CDR3 is 14 amino acids long. The trim removed 4 bases at V and 8 bases at J, leaving 8 bases unmatched. CDR3 nucleotide sequence: TGTGCCAGCAGCCTTGGGGACAGGGTCGGAGGCTACACCTTC. It encodes CASSLGDRVGGYTF.

The chain combines TRBV11-3 with TRBJ1-1; D ambiguous. Trimming pared 5 bases from V and 0 bases from J, leaving 13 bases between. The CDR3 runs to 15 residues. The germline V gene has CDR1 SGHNT and CDR2 YENEEA. CDR3 DNA sequence: TGTGCCAGCAGCCAGAGGACGTACATGAACACTGAAGCTTTCTTT. This encodes CASSQRTYMNTEAFF.